This entry lists 28 T cell receptor beta chains sequenced from one sample in a study of blood T cells in healthy people across ages. A second PCR of 7 to 11 cycles used a sample-barcoded 5' primer and a J-beta primer mix. MiXCR was run by TCRdb on the 5' RACE reads, yielding one entry per CDR3 protein. The sample has 750,000 to 1,000,000 distinct CDR3 sequences, just under 30% seen once. The data also belong to a second study, concerning T cells of mothers and their children.

The sample consisted of blood. The receptors were gathered from a woman aged 40-49 years in good health.

The rearrangement uses TRBV5-1 and TRBJ1-1, with 7 bases that match TRBD1. CDR1 and CDR2 from the germline V gene are SGHRS and YFSETQ. This CDR3 comprises 14 residues. J gave up 4 bases and V 4 bases, and 7 bases lay outside the gene matches. The DNA of the CDR3 is TGCGCCAGCAGCGTTACCGCAGGGGGCACTGAAGCTTTCTTT. Amino acids: CASSVTAGGTEAFF.

The rearrangement joins TRBV7-9 to TRBJ1-6; D ambiguous. Germline V CDR1 and CDR2: SEHNR, FQNEAQ (reference sequence). The germline V and J ends were trimmed by 4 bases and 2 bases, with 9 bases remaining between them. This CDR3 is built from 15 residues. In DNA form, the CDR3 reads TGTGCCAGCAGCTCCTCGGGCACCTATAATTCACCCCTCCACTTT. Translating gives CASSSSGTYNSPLHF.

The CDR3 DNA reads TGTGCCAGCAGCCTAAAGAGTGGGGGGCATCAGCCCCAGCATTTT. It yields the protein CASSLKSGGHQPQHF. This rearrangement joins TRBV3-1 to TRBJ1-5, with a tentative D call TRBD1 (6 bases). The V gene's germline CDR1 is LGHDT and CDR2 YNNKEL (reference sequence). The CDR3 loop spans 15 amino acids. V was clipped by 4 bases and J by 5 bases, with 15 bases between them.

This clonotype was seen only a few times. CDR3 bases: TGTGCCAGCAGCCCTCCGACAGGCCCGGGGAATGAAAAACTGTTTTTT. Translating it yields CASSPPTGPGNEKLFF. The rearrangement links TRBV7-9 to TRBJ1-4; a possible D gene is TRBD1 (6 bases). Germline CDR1 and CDR2: SEHNR and FQNEAQ (reference sequence). V was pared by 5 bases and J by 5 bases, with 18 bases between. CDR3 length: 16 residues. The entire variable domain, with the rest obtained from reference TRBV7-9 and TRBJ1-4, is as follows: DTGVSQNPRHKITKRGQNVTFRCDPISEHNRLYWYRQTLGQGPEFLTYFQNEAQLEKSRLLSDRFSAERPKGSFSTLEIQRTEQGDSAMYLCASSPPTGPGNEKLFFGSGTQLSVL.

J is TRBJ1-6 and V is TRBV4-1; possibly TRBD1 for D (6 bases). Germline lookup yields CDR1 MGHRA and CDR2 YSYEKL. This CDR3 has 16 amino acids. Trimming cost V 1 base and J 2 bases, with 9 bases left between them. CDR3 region: CASSQGGQPYNSPLHF. CDR3 nucleotides: TGCGCCAGCAGCCAAGGAGGACAGCCCTATAATTCACCCCTCCACTTT.

V and J are TRBV12-3 or TRBV12-4 and TRBJ2-7; 9 nucleotides match TRBD1. The CDR3 consists of 15 residues. The junction had 11 bases not matched to a gene; V was cut back by 5 bases and J by 6 bases. Here the CDR3 DNA reads TGTGCCAGCAGTCCCTGGACAGGGGAGTTGAGCGAGCAGTACTTC. It specifies CASSPWTGELSEQYF.

This clonotype was found a few times. This CDR3 is CSVSRQGANYGYTF. The CDR3, as DNA: TGCAGCGTTTCTCGACAGGGGGCTAACTATGGCTACACCTTC. The chain is built from TRBV29-1 and TRBJ1-2, with TRBD1 identical over 9 bases. CDR3 length: 14 residues. Per the germline V gene, CDR1 is SQVTM and CDR2 is ANQGSEA. Losses at the gene ends were 5 bases for V and 0 bases for J; bases not matched to a gene: 4.

On this clonotype: This may be a read error: a much more frequent sequence differs by one nucleotide. The chain links TRBV27 to TRBJ2-7, with D tentatively TRBD1 (5 bases). The CDR3 runs 13 residues. Trimming stripped 10 bases from V and 1 base from J, with 14 bases between. Germline V gives CDR1 MNHEY, CDR2 SMNVEV (reference sequence). CDR3: CATRGAGSYEQYF. Written as DNA, the CDR3 is TGTGCCACCCGTGGGGCAGGATCCTACGAGCAGTACTTC.

The chain has TRBV24-1 and TRBJ2-2; TRBD1 matches at 8 bases. The ends lost 7 bases at V and 0 bases at J; junction bases unmatched: 3. The CDR3 extends over 15 amino acids. From germline, CDR1 is KGHDR and CDR2 SFDVKD. The CDR3 nucleotides read TGTGCCACCAGCCGGGACAGGACGAACACCGGGGAGCTGTTTTTT. This translates into CATSRDRTNTGELFF.

This clonotype was observed many times. The chain combines TRBV7-2 with TRBJ2-7; 8 nucleotides match TRBD1. The CDR3 contains 15 residues. The trim removed 6 bases at V and 0 bases at J, leaving 7 bases unmatched. Germline-derived CDR1 and CDR2 are SGHTA and FQGNSA. CDR3 sequence: CASRRDRQSSYEQYF. CDR3 nucleotide sequence: TGTGCCAGCAGGCGGGACAGGCAATCCTCCTACGAGCAGTACTTC. The full variable domain, rest sourced from reference TRBV7-2 and TRBJ2-7, is GAGVSQSPSNKVTEKGKDVELRCDPISGHTALYWYRQSLGQGLEFLIYFQGNSAPDKSGLPSDRFSAERTGGSVSTLTIQRTQQEDSAVYLCASRRDRQSSYEQYFGPGTRLTVT.

This clonotype appeared a few times. The chain uses TRBV27 and TRBJ1-2; the D gene is possibly TRBD1 (5 bases). Trimming cost V 3 bases and J 7 bases, with 12 bases left between them. Germline CDR1 is MNHEY and CDR2 is SMNVEV (reference sequence). The CDR3 is 13 amino acids. CDR3 residues: CASSFGTPFGYTF. The CDR3 DNA follows: TGTGCCAGCAGTTTTGGGACTCCGTTTGGCTACACCTTC.

This clonotype was counted ten times or more. The V call is TRBV28, the J call TRBJ1-2, with 9 bases lining up with TRBD1. V lost 6 bases and J lost 3; bases outside the gene matches: 11. The CDR3 runs to 16 residues. Per the germline V gene, CDR1 is MDHEN and CDR2 is SYDVKM. For the CDR3, the DNA is TGTGCCAGCAGCCGTCGCGGACAGGGGATTCACTATGGCTACACCTTC. It specifies CASSRRGQGIHYGYTF.

The genes are TRBV5-1 and TRBJ1-1; 7 positions agree with TRBD1. This CDR3 spans 15 amino acids. V lost 5 bases, J lost 7 bases, and 14 bases stayed unmatched. Germline CDR1 reads SGHRS; CDR2 reads YFSETQ. The CDR3 region is CASRWDSRGLGEAFF. The CDR3 DNA is TGCGCCAGCAGATGGGACAGTAGGGGTCTTGGTGAAGCTTTCTTT.

The chain couples TRBV28 to TRBJ1-1, with D possibly TRBD1 on 6 matching bases. The V gene's germline CDR1 is MDHEN and CDR2 SYDVKM. The CDR3 consists of 11 residues. Trimming stripped 3 bases from V and 11 bases from J, with 10 bases between. The CDR3 region is CASSFSGHAFF. The CDR3 bases are TGTGCCAGCAGTTTCTCGGGACACGCTTTCTTT.

The chain combines TRBV29-1 with TRBJ1-5, with D tentatively TRBD1 (6 bases). The CDR3 totals 15 residues. CDR1 is SQVTM, CDR2 ANQGSEA, per germline. Trimming left V 3 bases short and J 2 bases short, with 14 bases between. CDR3 loop: CSVDITGLGNQPQHF. The CDR3, as DNA: TGCAGCGTTGATATAACAGGGTTGGGCAATCAGCCCCAGCATTTT.

This clonotype was counted ten times or more. CDR3 residues: CASSDFSTSTYEQYF. For the CDR3, the DNA is TGTGCCAGCAGTGACTTTAGTACGTCTACCTACGAGCAGTACTTC. The chain uses TRBV25-1 and TRBJ2-7; D gene uncertain. There are 15 residues in the CDR3. Germline V gene lookup returns CDR1 MGHDK and CDR2 SYGVNS. V lost 3 bases and J lost 2, with 14 bases in between.

The table lists this clonotype with many counts. V and J are TRBV5-1 and TRBJ2-5; tentative D call: TRBD2 (5 bases). Trimming stripped 0 bases from V and 5 bases from J, with 11 bases between. The CDR3 spans 14 residues. Germline CDR1 is SGHRS and CDR2 is YFSETQ. The CDR3 reads CASSLDSPGETQYF. The CDR3 region has the DNA TGCGCCAGCAGCTTGGACTCGCCGGGGGAGACCCAGTACTTC.

This clonotype came up a few times. This rearrangement joins TRBV28 to TRBJ2-1, with 10 bases identical to TRBD2. The V gene's germline CDR1 is MDHEN and CDR2 SYDVKM. The CDR3 has 14 residues. With V trimmed by 6 bases and J by 6 bases, 5 bases remained unmatched. Here the CDR3 reads CASRQRGGLNEQFF. CDR3 DNA sequence: TGTGCCAGCAGGCAGCGGGGGGGCCTCAATGAGCAGTTCTTC.

The CDR3 DNA reads as TGTGCCAGCAGTCCGGGACTAGGAGTTCGGGGCACAGATACGCAGTATTTT. Translated, it gives CASSPGLGVRGTDTQYF. The V gene is TRBV2, the J gene TRBJ2-3; 8 bases match TRBD2. This CDR3 has 17 residues. With V trimmed by 5 bases and J by 1 base, 11 bases remained unmatched. Germline V gene data show CDR1 as SNHLY and CDR2 as FYNNEI.

The chain combines TRBV25-1 with TRBJ1-2, with 8 bases lining up with TRBD1. CDR1 MGHDK and CDR2 SYGVNS come from the germline V gene. This CDR3 comprises 14 residues. V lost 6 bases, J lost 4 bases, and 7 bases stayed unmatched. The chain's CDR3 is CASRAGGLSYGYTF. As DNA, the CDR3 is TGTGCCAGCAGGGCAGGGGGCTTAAGCTATGGCTACACCTTC.

This clonotype was observed a handful of times. The chain uses TRBV28 and TRBJ1-4; D is ambiguous. CDR3 length: 11 residues. The V end was cut by 7 bases, the J end by 6 bases, with 6 bases between. Germline CDR1 is MDHEN and CDR2 is SYDVKM. CDR3 bases: TGTGCCAGCACCCCGGATGAAAAACTGTTTTTT. Its translation is CASTPDEKLFF.

This clonotype has a handful of counts. The chain recombines TRBV2 with TRBJ1-1, with 9 bases lining up with TRBD1. This CDR3 contains 15 residues. Germline values: CDR1 SNHLY, CDR2 FYNNEI. Trimming cost V 5 bases and J 4 bases; bases outside gene matches: 8. The CDR3, as DNA: TGTGCCAGCAGTCCTTACAGACAGGGGGGCACTGAAGCTTTCTTT. It translates to CASSPYRQGGTEAFF.

The chain has TRBV27 and TRBJ2-7, with D uncertain. The V end lost 5 bases, the J end lost 7 bases, and 21 bases lay between the germline ends. Germline V gene lookup returns CDR1 MNHEY and CDR2 SMNVEV (reference sequence). The length of the CDR3 is 15 residues. The CDR3: CASSPNLDARVEQYF. The CDR3, as DNA: TGTGCCAGCAGTCCTAACCTGGACGCCCGAGTGGAGCAGTACTTC.

This clonotype was counted ten times or more. The V gene is TRBV12-3 or TRBV12-4, the J gene TRBJ2-1; 12 bases map to TRBD2. The CDR3 has 18 amino acids. After removal of 0 bases from V and 8 bases from J, the junction contained 11 bases not matched to a gene. The CDR3 region is CASSLAGASGGALDEQFF. The CDR3 coding sequence is TGTGCCAGCAGTTTAGCGGGGGCTAGCGGGGGGGCTCTCGATGAGCAGTTCTTC.

V is TRBV20-1 and J is TRBJ2-7; 12 nucleotides agree with TRBD2. This CDR3 is built from 15 residues. In germline, CDR1 is DFQATT, CDR2 SNEGSKA (reference sequence). Unmatched junction bases numbered 13, after V lost 6 bases and J lost 7 bases. The CDR3 DNA sequence: TGCAGTGCCCCGACTAGCGGGAGAAGCGGGTGGGAGCAGTACTTC. It yields the protein CSAPTSGRSGWEQYF.

A few counts support this clonotype. The chain joins TRBV5-6 to TRBJ2-1, with a tentative D call TRBD2 (6 bases). Germline V gene data show CDR1 as SGHDT and CDR2 as YYEEEE. The CDR3 runs 15 residues. The V end was cut by 0 bases, the J end by 2 bases, with 9 bases between. CDR3 in DNA: TGTGCCAGCAGCTTGGAGGCTAGCGCCTACAATGAGCAGTTCTTC. Its protein product is CASSLEASAYNEQFF. The full variable domain, in which reference TRBV5-6 and TRBJ2-1 provide the parts outside the CDR3, is DAGVTQSPTHLIKTRGQQVTLRCSPKSGHDTVSWYQQALGQGPQFIFQYYEEEERQRGNFPDRFSGHQFPNYSSELNVNALLLGDSALYLCASSLEASAYNEQFFGPGTRLTVL.

The chain joins TRBV7-9 to TRBJ2-1, with D possibly being TRBD1 (6 bases). Germline values: CDR1 SEHNR, CDR2 FQNEAQ (reference sequence). Deletions cut 5 bases from V and 0 bases from J, with 17 bases between. CDR3 length equals 17 residues. The CDR3 protein is CASSPTRGRYSYNEQFF. DNA for the CDR3: TGTGCCAGCAGCCCAACCAGGGGCCGCTACTCCTACAATGAGCAGTTCTTC.

This clonotype came up a few times. V is TRBV15 and J is TRBJ2-5; D is possibly TRBD2 (6 bases). Trimming cost V 3 bases and J 3 bases, with 17 bases left between them. Germline V gives CDR1 LNHNV, CDR2 YYDKDF (reference sequence). The CDR3 length is 16 residues. CDR3 coding DNA: TGTGCCACCAGCAGGACCGAGCCTGGGGGGAAAGAGACCCAGTACTTC. This sequence encodes CATSRTEPGGKETQYF.